This T cell receptor (beta chain) is drawn from a study of early T cells in non-severe SARS-CoV-2 infection (TCRdb year 2021). For the study in its entirety: Bulk RNA from unsorted whole blood was used for TCR sequencing, so alpha and beta chains could not be paired.

This clonotype was counted at least ten times. No cognate antigen has been identified for it. No base quality information exists; no much larger clone differs at one position. Beyond this particular receptor, the publication reports: VDJdb matching was skewed toward anti-spike CD8 responses, so virus-specific expansions were likely underestimated and private and CD4 specificities were missed.

The study was a case-control design nested within a healthcare worker cohort in London, UK, with weekly nasopharyngeal swab PCR tests and blood sampling. Between 23 and 31 March 2020, the week of the UK lockdown, healthcare workers were enrolled and then followed up weekly for as long as 16 weeks. The CDR3, from cysteine to phenylalanine, totals 16 residues. Here the CDR3 DNA is all that survives: 48 bases in frame from base 1. For CDR1 and CDR2, the germline V gene lists MRHNA and SNTAGT. Cut back by 5 bases and 6 bases, the V and J ends lie 22 bases apart. The library was prepared using 5' RACE. The run used a NextSeq 500. Unique molecular identifiers were attached to individual cDNA molecules in the TCR library protocol so that sequencing error and PCR bias could be corrected. TCR alpha and beta chains were both sequenced, and the abundances of alpha and beta sequences in each sample were closely correlated with each other. For the original study's pipeline: Decombinator V4 was used to annotate TCR sequences for V gene, J gene and CDR3. Expanded TCRs were defined as changing significantly between any two time points under a Poisson model with p below 0.0001. TCR abundances were normalised to the total number of TCRs sequenced per sample and expressed as counts per million. MAIT TCRs were defined by TRAV1-2 paired with TRAJ12, TRAJ20 or TRAJ33, and iNKT TCRs by TRAV10 paired with TRAJ18. VDJdb, accessed 1 November 2021, was searched for CMV, EBV and SARS-CoV-2 annotated TCRs, excluding TCRs annotated for multiple antigens. Clones were called with MiXCR by TCRdb after fastp trimmed the public reads at Q25, and only in-frame beta chains were retained. Each CDR3 protein gets just one entry, which takes the most common genes and DNA from the rows behind it. Here the V and J calls rest on TCRdb's processing, not on the authors' analysis. The sample table shows tens of thousands of distinct CDR3 sequences, and 4.7% are seen once. 15% to 20% of the sample is held by the ten biggest clonotypes.

The chain is assembled from TRBV6-4 and TRBJ1-2; a tentative D match to TRBD1 spans 6 bases. This TCR came from an adult who was a healthcare worker with PCR-confirmed SARS-CoV-2 infection or an uninfected control (not recorded which). The specimen was whole blood. The DNA reads as follows: TGTGCCAGCAGTCCTGTCTACAGGACAGATTCCGATGGCTACACCTTC. Translated, it reads CASSPVYRTDSDGYTF.